The 9 T cell receptor beta chains presented below share a single source sample, sequenced in a study of blood T cell repertoires in COVID-19. Clones were sequenced by immunoSEQ multiplex PCR, and TCRdb holds only the in-frame ones, with some missing. The sample holds about 360,000 clones, approximately 89% seen once. The sample taken for sequencing was PBMCs or T cells enriched from blood (not recorded which). The receptor source for this set is a man between 25 and 39 years old who had recovered from COVID-19.

This clone was recorded a few times. The rearrangement joins TRBV4-1 to TRBJ1-5; a weak D match, TRBD1 (5 bases). This CDR3 has 13 amino acids. CDR1 is MGHRA, CDR2 YSYEKL, per germline. Trimming took 3 bases from V and 3 from J, leaving 6 bases between them. CDR3 in amino acids: CASSQTANQPQHF. CDR3 bases: TGCGCCAGCAGCCAGACAGCCAATCAGCCCCAGCATTTT.

The V gene is TRBV7-7, the J gene TRBJ2-1; D is uncertain. Trimming pared 3 bases from V and 4 bases from J, leaving 7 bases between. This CDR3 comprises 13 residues. Germline CDR1 reads SSHAT; CDR2 reads FNYEAQ (reference sequence). CDR3 DNA: TGTGCCAGCAGCTTGTCAGAATACAATGAGCAGTTCTTC. Its translation: CASSLSEYNEQFF. Full variable domain (missing parts from reference TRBV7-7 and TRBJ2-1): GAGVSQSPRYKVTKRGQDVTLRCDPISSHATLYWYQQALGQGPEFLTYFNYEAQPDKSGLPSDRFSAERPEGSISTLTIQRTEQRDSAMYRCASSLSEYNEQFFGPGTRLTVL.

The chain is built from TRBV6-5 and TRBJ2-1, with D tentatively TRBD1 (6 bases). Per the germline V gene, CDR1 is MNHEY and CDR2 is SVGAGI. The CDR3 has 13 residues. V was trimmed by 6 bases and J by 7 bases, leaving 13 bases between them. CDR3 region: CASRQGGGNEQFF. As DNA, the CDR3 is TGTGCCAGCAGACAGGGCGGTGGGAATGAGCAGTTCTTC.

The V and J genes are TRBV30 and TRBJ1-5; no clear D gene. Deletions cut 0 bases from V and 4 bases from J, with 7 bases between. CDR1 and CDR2 (germline): GTSNPN, SVGIG (reference sequence). The CDR3 is 13 residues long. The CDR3 protein is CAWSVKENQPQHF. The CDR3 DNA reads TGTGCCTGGAGTGTCAAGGAGAATCAGCCCCAGCATTTT.

This rearrangement joins TRBV19 to TRBJ2-3; 8 nucleotides line up with TRBD2. CDR1 is LNHDA, CDR2 SQIVND, per germline (reference sequence). There are 17 residues in the CDR3. Trimming cost V 1 base and J 3 bases; bases outside gene matches: 9. The CDR3: CASSIGYGGGSTDTQYF. The CDR3 bases are TGTGCCAGTAGTATAGGGTACGGCGGGGGGTCAACAGATACGCAGTATTTT.

The V gene is TRBV5-4, the J gene TRBJ1-2, with D hard to call. V was pared by 0 bases and J by 5 bases, with 8 bases between. Germline V gene sequence: CDR1 SGHNT, CDR2 YYREEE (reference sequence). This CDR3 has 13 residues. CDR3 nucleotide sequence: TGTGCCAGCAGCTTGGGGCCAGAATATGGCTACACCTTC. It codes for CASSLGPEYGYTF.

The sample holds a few counts of this clone. The V call is TRBV5-1, the J call TRBJ2-2, with 9 bases aligning to TRBD2. Germline trimming cut 6 bases from V and 2 bases from J; bases unmatched to any gene: 5. Germline V lookup: CDR1 SGHRS, CDR2 YFSETQ. The CDR3 has 15 amino acids. The DNA of the CDR3 is TGCGCCAGCACTCTAGCGGGGATAAACACCGGGGAGCTGTTTTTT. Its translation: CASTLAGINTGELFF. The full variable domain, in which reference TRBV5-1 and TRBJ2-2 provide the parts outside the CDR3, is KAGVTQTPRYLIKTRGQQVTLSCSPISGHRSVSWYQQTPGQGLQFLFEYFSETQRNKGNFPGRFSGRQFSNSRSEMNVSTLELGDSALYLCASTLAGINTGELFFGEGSRLTVL.

The V call is TRBV4-2, the J call TRBJ1-4; tentatively, D is TRBD1 (6 bases). The CDR3 length is 16 residues. Trimming left V 0 bases short and J 4 bases short, with 12 bases between. CDR1 and CDR2 (germline): LGHNA, YNFKEQ. The CDR3 DNA follows: TGTGCCAGCAGCCAAGATAGCGGGGGCCGTAATGAAAAACTGTTTTTT. Its protein product is CASSQDSGGRNEKLFF.

The V call is TRBV7-9, the J call TRBJ2-7; D may be TRBD1 (6 bases). Trimming shortened V by 5 bases and J by 2 bases, and 19 bases separated the two germline ends. The CDR3 loop spans 16 amino acids. CDR1 SEHNR and CDR2 FQNEAQ come from the germline V gene (reference sequence). The CDR3 DNA sequence: TGTGCCAGCAGCCGCAAAGGGGCGGACAGACCCTACGAGCAGTACTTC. It translates to CASSRKGADRPYEQYF.